Sequencing of this T cell receptor (beta chain) was carried out in a study of blood T cell repertoires in COVID-19. Study-wide background: Samples of COVID-19 (acute and convalescent) were obtained from the United States, Italy and Spain.

V lost 2 bases, J lost 7 bases, and 12 bases lay in between. The V gene's germline CDR1 is SGHNT and CDR2 YYREEE (reference sequence). The CDR3 is 14 amino acids. In terms of age and location, participants ranged from roughly 18 to 89 years and lived in under 30 US areas. Recovered status applied to Cohort 3 donors who had two consecutive negative PCRs. It also applied to those with clearance or with symptom resolution. The table came from immunoSEQ multiplex PCR; TCRdb's copy has only in-frame clones and leaves some out. The sample consists of some 150,000 clones, about 79% of them appearing once. The material sequenced was PBMCs or T cells enriched from blood (not recorded which). The chain couples TRBV5-4 to TRBJ2-2, with D uncertain. The source of this sequence is a man in his fifties or sixties who had recovered from COVID-19. This CDR3 is CASSFSPRYGELFF. CDR3 DNA sequence: TGTGCCAGCAGCTTCTCGCCCCGGTACGGGGAGCTGTTTTTT.